The 29 T cell receptor beta chains reported below all come from one sample, sequenced in a study of Ad26.COV2.S vaccination and SARS-CoV-2 variants. Produced via immunoSEQ multiplex PCR; TCRdb's table is partial and in-frame only. This sample carries some 480,000 clones, around 85% of them seen once, and the ten largest clones take roughly 13%. Treatment specified: roughly 19 received Ad26.COV2.S at low or high dose, single or two shots; roughly 5 received placebo; per-sample allocation not given. All samples were drawn on day 63, counting from the first vaccine or placebo injection. Material: peripheral blood, obtained in a trial of Ad26.COV2.S vaccine versus placebo. All receptors derive from a person between 18 and 65 years old who received the Ad26.COV2.S COVID-19 vaccine or a placebo.

This clone was counted a single time. The CDR3 DNA follows: TGTGCCAGCAGCGCGACAGGGTGGGATCAGCCCCAGCATTTT. Translated, it gives CASSATGWDQPQHF. The chain employs TRBV9 and TRBJ1-5, with 7 nucleotides matching TRBD1. The CDR3 has 14 amino acids. The V and J ends lost 3 bases and 5 bases, in that order; junction bases with no gene match: 5. Germline CDR1 reads SGDLS; CDR2 reads YYNGEE. The full variable domain, in which reference TRBV9 and TRBJ1-5 provide the parts outside the CDR3, is DSGVTQTPKHLITATGQRVTLRCSPRSGDLSVYWYQQSLDQGLQFLIQYYNGEERAKGNILERFSAQQFPDLHSELNLSSLELGDSALYFCASSATGWDQPQHFGDGTRLSIL.

The chain employs TRBV25-1 and TRBJ2-3; TRBD2 agrees at 10 bases. The CDR3 runs 15 residues. Germline lookup yields CDR1 MGHDK and CDR2 SYGVNS. The ends lost 2 bases at V and 5 bases at J; junction bases unmatched: 4. The CDR3 DNA is TGTGCCAGCAGTGAAAGCGGGAGGGCTTTAGATACGCAGTATTTT. This sequence encodes CASSESGRALDTQYF.

This rearrangement joins TRBV5-6 to TRBJ1-5; 9 bases agree with TRBD1. Germline CDR1 reads SGHDT; CDR2 reads YYEEEE. This CDR3 is 16 amino acids long. V lost 1 base and J lost 6; bases outside the gene matches: 8. The CDR3 region has the DNA TGTGCCAGCAGCTTGTTCGGACAGGGGTCGAGTCAGCCCCAGCATTTT. It yields the protein CASSLFGQGSSQPQHF.

This clone appeared a single time. V is TRBV28 and J is TRBJ2-2; D tentatively fits TRBD1 or TRBD2 (5 bases each). The CDR3 extends over 17 amino acids. Germline assignment: CDR1 MDHEN and CDR2 SYDVKM. Between the trimmed V and J ends, which lost 3 bases and 5 bases, there was a span of 19 bases. CDR3 region: CASSLQKGRGITGELFF. The CDR3 coding sequence is TGTGCCAGCAGTTTGCAAAAGGGACGAGGGATTACCGGGGAGCTGTTTTTT. Full variable domain (rest looked up from reference TRBV28 and TRBJ2-2): DVKVTQSSRYLVKRTGEKVFLECVQDMDHENMFWYRQDPGLGLRLIYFSYDVKMKEKGDIPEGYSVSREKKERFSLILESASTNQTSMYLCASSLQKGRGITGELFFGEGSRLTVL.

V and J are TRBV18 and TRBJ2-7; 8 bases fit TRBD2. V lost 3 bases to trimming and J lost 6 bases; unmatched junction nucleotides: 4. The CDR3 spans 13 residues. Germline V gives CDR1 KGHSH, CDR2 LQKENI. The CDR3 is CASSPGLVGEQYF. The CDR3 coding sequence is TGTGCCAGCTCACCGGGACTAGTAGGCGAGCAGTACTTC.

The chain is built from TRBV9 and TRBJ1-2; unclear D gene. The CDR3 is made up of 13 amino acids. Germline V CDR1 and CDR2: SGDLS, YYNGEE. The germline V and J ends were trimmed by 3 bases and 4 bases, with 10 bases remaining between them. The CDR3 loop is CASSGEVRYGYTF. The CDR3 DNA follows: TGTGCCAGCAGCGGGGAGGTACGCTATGGCTACACCTTC. The full variable domain, completed using reference TRBV9 and TRBJ1-2, is DSGVTQTPKHLITATGQRVTLRCSPRSGDLSVYWYQQSLDQGLQFLIQYYNGEERAKGNILERFSAQQFPDLHSELNLSSLELGDSALYFCASSGEVRYGYTFGSGTRLTVV.

This clone was observed a handful of times. The chain links TRBV3-1 (or the pseudogene TRBV3-2) to TRBJ1-1; D unclear. CDR1 and CDR2 (germline): LGHDT, YNNKEL (reference sequence). The CDR3 totals 17 residues. Trimming removed 0 bases from V and 0 bases from J, with 14 bases in between. Here the CDR3 reads CASSQDYPGGMNTEAFF. DNA of the CDR3: TGTGCCAGCAGCCAAGATTATCCTGGCGGTATGAACACTGAAGCTTTCTTT.

This clone was seen only a few times. V and J are TRBV7-3 and TRBJ2-7; D ambiguous. The CDR3 length is 13 residues. Between the trimmed V and J ends, which lost 2 bases and 2 bases, there was a span of 7 bases. Germline V gives CDR1 SGHTA, CDR2 FQGTGA. The CDR3 sequence is CASSLYPAYEQYF. For the CDR3, the DNA is TGTGCCAGCAGCTTATACCCAGCCTACGAGCAGTACTTC. The variable domain in full, completed from reference TRBV7-3 and TRBJ2-7, reads GAGVSQTPSNKVTEKGKYVELRCDPISGHTALYWYRQSLGQGPEFLIYFQGTGAADDSGLPNDRFFAVRPEGSVSTLKIQRTERGDSAVYLCASSLYPAYEQYFGPGTRLTVT.

The chain links TRBV7-2 to TRBJ2-7; D perhaps matches TRBD2 (6 bases). Germline V gene sequence: CDR1 SGHTA, CDR2 FQGNSA. Trimming removed 6 bases at V and 0 bases at J, with 9 bases between. The CDR3 is 13 amino acids. This chain's CDR3 is CASRVGSSYEQYF. Written as DNA, the CDR3 is TGTGCCAGCAGGGTCGGGAGCTCCTACGAGCAGTACTTC.

This clone occurred once. The CDR3 sequence: CASSSGWPQHF. The CDR3 coding sequence is TGTGCCAGCAGTTCTGGGTGGCCCCAGCATTTT. The gene calls are TRBV6-2 or TRBV6-3 and TRBJ1-5; unclear D gene. The CDR3 runs 11 residues. Germline loops: CDR1 MNHEY, CDR2 SVGEGT. The V end was cut by 4 bases, the J end by 9 bases, with 7 bases between.

This chain links TRBV19 with TRBJ2-7; D is perhaps TRBD2 (5 bases). V was clipped by 7 bases and J by 2 bases, with 12 bases between them. Looked up from germline, CDR1 is LNHDA and CDR2 is SQIVND (reference sequence). The CDR3 loop spans 13 amino acids. This chain's CDR3 is CASTSLGTYEQYF. CDR3 DNA: TGTGCCAGTACCTCTCTCGGGACCTACGAGCAGTACTTC.

V and J are TRBV6-1 and TRBJ1-1; unclear D gene. V gave up 0 bases and J gave up 3 bases, with 8 bases separating them. Per germline, CDR1 MNHNS and CDR2 SASEGT. The CDR3 is 14 amino acids. CDR3 residues: CASSEALSDTEAFF. The DNA for the CDR3 is TGTGCCAGCAGTGAAGCCCTCAGTGACACTGAAGCTTTCTTT.

The V and J genes are TRBV28 and TRBJ1-2, with a weak D call TRBD1 (6 bases). Per germline, CDR1 MDHEN and CDR2 SYDVKM. This CDR3 has 13 amino acids. V gave up 7 bases and J gave up 2 bases, with 11 bases separating them. The CDR3 spells CASNSGANYGYTF. Here the CDR3 DNA reads TGTGCCAGCAATTCAGGGGCGAACTATGGCTACACCTTC.

CDR3: CASSSGLAGVKYEQYF. The CDR3 DNA reads as TGTGCCAGCAGCTCGGGACTAGCGGGAGTCAAGTACGAGCAGTACTTC. The gene calls are TRBV7-9 and TRBJ2-7; TRBD2 matches 14 bases. The CDR3 runs 16 residues. Per germline, CDR1 SEHNR and CDR2 FQNEAQ (reference sequence). The V and J ends lost 4 bases and 4 bases, in that order; junction bases with no gene match: 6.

The genes are TRBV3-1 (or the pseudogene TRBV3-2) and TRBJ1-2, with D tentatively TRBD1 (5 bases). CDR1 and CDR2 (germline): LGHDT, YNNKEL (reference sequence). This CDR3 spans 14 amino acids. Deletions cut 4 bases from V and 4 bases from J, with 13 bases between. The CDR3 DNA follows: TGTGCCAGCAGCCCCTGGGGGTCTTTCTATGGCTACACCTTC. It specifies CASSPWGSFYGYTF.

At least ten counts were recorded for this clone. DNA for the CDR3: TGTGCCAGCAGCCAGAGGGGCATGAACACTGAAGCTTTCTTT. It translates to CASSQRGMNTEAFF. The J gene is TRBJ1-1, the V gene TRBV14; tentatively, D is TRBD1 (5 bases). Germline CDR1 and CDR2: SGHDN and FVKESK. V lost 3 bases and J 0 bases, leaving 8 bases between the germline ends. The CDR3 has 14 amino acids.

This clone appeared once. CDR3 sequence reads: CATRTSGTDTQYF. CDR3 sequence (DNA): TGTGCCACACGGACTAGCGGCACAGATACGCAGTATTTT. The chain carries TRBV10-3 and TRBJ2-3, with 9 nucleotides matching TRBD2. Germline V lookup: CDR1 ENHRY, CDR2 SYGVKD. With V trimmed by 10 bases and J by 1 base, 3 bases remained unmatched. The CDR3 is made up of 13 amino acids.

The chain couples TRBV9 to TRBJ2-5; D is ambiguous. The germline V gene encodes CDR1 SGDLS and CDR2 YYNGEE. V dropped 0 bases and J dropped 0 bases, with 12 bases sitting between them. This CDR3 comprises 16 residues. The CDR3 region is CASSVVATLDQETQYF. The CDR3 DNA reads TGTGCCAGCAGCGTAGTGGCTACCCTAGACCAAGAGACCCAGTACTTC.

J is TRBJ1-4 and V is TRBV28, with a possible D match to TRBD1 (6 bases). CDR1 MDHEN and CDR2 SYDVKM come from the germline V gene. V was trimmed by 5 bases and J by 3 bases, leaving 13 bases between them. CDR3 length: 15 residues. In DNA, the CDR3 is TGTGCCAGCAGTCCACAGGGTGCGTCTAATGAAAAACTGTTTTTT. Translated, it gives CASSPQGASNEKLFF.

The chain has TRBV5-4 and TRBJ2-3; tentative D call: TRBD2 (6 bases). Germline loops: CDR1 SGHNT, CDR2 YYREEE (reference sequence). V was clipped by 4 bases and J by 5 bases, with 14 bases between them. There are 14 residues in the CDR3. CDR3 bases: TGTGCCAGCAGCGAGGGAGGTTCAAGAGATACGCAGTATTTT. Translation: CASSEGGSRDTQYF. Complete variable domain (other parts from reference TRBV5-4 and TRBJ2-3): ETGVTQSPTHLIKTRGQQVTLRCSSQSGHNTVSWYQQALGQGPQFIFQYYREEENGRGNFPPRFSGLQFPNYSSELNVNALELDDSALYLCASSEGGSRDTQYFGPGTRLTVL.

In the case of this clone: Additional DNA sequences in this sample encode the identical CDR3. The chain carries TRBV2 and TRBJ1-1; the match to TRBD1 covers 7 bases. Germline V gene data show CDR1 as SNHLY and CDR2 as FYNNEI. J gave up 4 bases and V 4 bases, and 3 bases lay outside the gene matches. The length of the CDR3 is 13 residues. CDR3 bases: TGTGCCAGCAGTGGTCAGGGGGGCACTGAAGCTTTCTTT. Encoded protein: CASSGQGGTEAFF.

V and J are TRBV5-5 and TRBJ1-2; a weak D match, TRBD1 (6 bases). V gave up 5 bases and J gave up 4 bases, with 12 bases separating them. This CDR3 region has 13 residues. From germline, CDR1 is SGHKS and CDR2 YYEKEE (reference sequence). CDR3 protein: CASRGAVSYGYTF. The CDR3 DNA reads as TGTGCCAGCAGGGGGGCGGTTTCCTATGGCTACACCTTC.

The chain employs TRBV28 and TRBJ2-1, with D tentatively TRBD2 (5 bases). CDR1 MDHEN and CDR2 SYDVKM come from the germline V gene. The CDR3 is made up of 12 amino acids. The V end lost 7 bases, the J end lost 9 bases, and 13 bases lay between the germline ends. For the CDR3, the DNA is TGTGCCAGCAAGGACGGGATTACTGAGCAGTTCTTC. Its protein is CASKDGITEQFF.

The CDR3 sequence is CASSEGKGPGELFF. The CDR3 region has the DNA TGTGCCAGCAGTGAAGGGAAAGGGCCCGGGGAGCTGTTTTTT. V usage is TRBV6-1 and J usage is TRBJ2-2; no clear D. Germline CDR1 and CDR2: MNHNS and SASEGT. V was trimmed by 1 base and J by 6 bases, leaving 9 bases between them. This CDR3 contains 14 residues.

V usage is TRBV6-5 and J usage is TRBJ2-7; D may be TRBD1 (6 bases). V shed 6 bases and J shed 4 bases, with 16 bases lying between them. The CDR3 has 14 residues. CDR1 is MNHEY and CDR2 is SVGAGI in the germline V gene. CDR3 bases: TGTGCCAGCAGCCCAAACAGGGTTCGGTACGAGCAGTACTTC. Encoded protein: CASSPNRVRYEQYF.

This chain links TRBV6-2 or TRBV6-3 with TRBJ2-5; 9 bases fit TRBD2. Germline CDR1 reads MNHEY; CDR2 reads SVGEGT. Losses at the gene ends were 5 bases for V and 4 bases for J; bases not matched to a gene: 17. This CDR3 is built from 18 residues. This chain's CDR3 is CASSPPGLATRAGETQYF. CDR3 DNA: TGTGCCAGCAGTCCCCCGGGACTAGCCACACGAGCAGGAGAGACCCAGTACTTC.

The table lists this clone with a few counts. The chain combines TRBV2 with TRBJ1-5, with TRBD1 identical over 7 bases. The CDR3 loop spans 16 amino acids. Germline CDR1 and CDR2: SNHLY and FYNNEI. With V trimmed by 3 bases and J by 4 bases, 9 bases remained unmatched. CDR3: CASSDPGGRGNQPQHF. The CDR3 DNA sequence: TGTGCCAGCAGTGATCCGGGAGGCAGGGGGAATCAGCCCCAGCATTTT. Based on the CDR3 plus reference TRBV2 and TRBJ1-5, the full variable domain is EPEVTQTPSHQVTQMGQEVILRCVPISNHLYFYWYRQILGQKVEFLVSFYNNEISEKSEIFDDQFSVERPDGSNFTLKIRSTKLEDSAMYFCASSDPGGRGNQPQHFGDGTRLSIL.

The chain recombines TRBV19 with TRBJ1-1, with D maybe TRBD1 (6 bases). This CDR3 has 14 residues. Trimming shortened V by 3 bases and J by 1 base, and 9 bases separated the two germline ends. The germline gives CDR1 LNHDA, CDR2 SQIVND (reference sequence). CDR3 sequence: CASSIGGPNTEAFF. CDR3 coding DNA: TGTGCCAGTAGTATCGGGGGGCCGAACACTGAAGCTTTCTTT.

V and J are TRBV25-1 and TRBJ2-1; D perhaps matches TRBD1 (7 bases). The germline CDR1 and CDR2 sequences are MGHDK and SYGVNS. V dropped 6 bases and J dropped 9 bases, with 15 bases sitting between them. There are 13 residues in the CDR3. In nucleotides, the CDR3 is TGTGCCAGCAGCGCCAGGGGGGATGGTGAGCAGTTCTTC. It specifies CASSARGDGEQFF.